This T cell receptor (beta chain) was retrieved from a study of neoadjuvant anti-PD-1 for oral cavity cancer. Using immunoSEQ multiplex PCR, the repertoire was profiled, and TCRdb retains in-frame clones only, with some absent. The repertoire holds about 68,000 clones, with around 84% as singletons. The time point is: after neoadjuvant nivolumab, at surgical resection. Germline V gene lookup returns CDR1 SGHRS and CDR2 YFSETQ. This CDR3 spans 14 amino acids. The trim removed 2 bases at V and 4 bases at J, leaving 4 bases unmatched. Here the sequenced sample was PBMCs, taken after nivolumab (anti-PD-1) treatment. The rearrangement uses TRBV5-1 and TRBJ2-5; 8 nucleotides agree with TRBD2. The TCR sequence derives from a person aged 35 to 85 with oral cavity squamous cell carcinoma. The CDR3 DNA follows: TGCGCCAGCAGCTTCCAGGGACTAGGAGAGACCCAGTACTTC. Translation: CASSFQGLGETQYF.